The 24 T cell receptor beta chains listed next were all sequenced from one sample in a study of metastatic and nonmetastatic thyroid tumors. Through MiXCR, TCRdb re-clonotyped the PCR reads. Of approximately 28,000 clones in the sample, approximately 19% were seen once. Each patient came to thyroid surgery without any prior treatment (of any kind). Material: blood. These receptors were collected from a female donor with papillary thyroid cancer or a benign thyroid nodule (not recorded which). Some clones in this sample may be carry-over from other donors' samples.

This clone appeared many times. V and J are TRBV4-3 and TRBJ1-2; 7 bases align to TRBD1. Germline CDR1 and CDR2: LGHNA and YSLEER. J was trimmed by 5 bases and V by 4 bases; bases with no gene match: 10. This CDR3 region has 15 residues. The CDR3 region has the DNA TGCGCCAGCAGCCTAGCCGTGACAGGGACTTATGGCTACACCTTC. Translating gives CASSLAVTGTYGYTF.

By proportion, this clone is medium-sized. The chain employs TRBV6-2 or TRBV6-3 and TRBJ1-2; D is perhaps TRBD1 (6 bases). Germline assignment: CDR1 MNHEY and CDR2 SVGEGT. Trimming shortened V by 7 bases and J by 4 bases, and 16 bases separated the two germline ends. The CDR3 has 14 amino acids. The CDR3 protein is CASTTRSGAYGYTF. As DNA, the CDR3 is TGTGCCAGCACCACCAGGTCAGGGGCCTATGGCTACACCTTC.

This clone has at least ten counts. This chain joins TRBV3-1 and TRBJ1-6; D may be TRBD1 (6 bases). The CDR3 extends over 15 amino acids. V was trimmed by 2 bases and J by 4 bases, leaving 9 bases between them. Germline values: CDR1 LGHDT, CDR2 YNNKEL (reference sequence). The DNA of the CDR3 is TGTGCCAGCAGCCAATACGGACAGTATAATTCACCCCTCCACTTT. Translating gives CASSQYGQYNSPLHF. Drawing the rest from reference TRBV3-1 and TRBJ1-6, the complete variable domain is DTAVSQTPKYLVTQMGNDKSIKCEQNLGHDTMYWYKQDSKKFLKIMFSYNNKELIINETVPNRFSPKSPDKAHLNLHINSLELGDSAVYFCASSQYGQYNSPLHFGNGTRLTVT.

In its sample, this clone was seen many times. The rearrangement uses TRBV6-2 or TRBV6-3 and TRBJ1-1, with 8 positions matching TRBD1. The CDR3 contains 13 residues. With V trimmed by 8 bases and J by 5 bases, 7 bases remained unmatched. The germline V gene has CDR1 MNHEY and CDR2 SVGEGT. The CDR3 spells CASLQGQVTEAFF. The DNA of the CDR3 is TGTGCCAGCCTGCAGGGACAGGTTACTGAAGCTTTCTTT.

This clone showed up many times. The chain combines TRBV4-3 with TRBJ2-1, with TRBD2 identical over 10 bases. CDR1 is LGHNA and CDR2 is YSLEER in the germline V gene. The CDR3 length is 19 residues. The V segment lost 1 base and the J segment 4 bases; nucleotides outside the gene matches: 13. CDR3 nucleotides: TGCGCCAGCAGCCAAGTTCCCGCCAGCGGGGGGGCTGCATACAATGAGCAGTTCTTC. It codes for CASSQVPASGGAAYNEQFF.

This clone has ten or more counts. V usage is TRBV7-9 and J usage is TRBJ1-1; no firm D call. Germline CDR1 and CDR2: SEHNR and FQNEAQ (reference sequence). This CDR3 is 12 amino acids long. Trimming stripped 5 bases from V and 4 bases from J, with 8 bases between. As DNA, the CDR3 is TGTGCCAGCAGCCCCGCTCGCACTGAAGCTTTCTTT. This translates into CASSPARTEAFF.

The V call is TRBV20-1, the J call TRBJ1-1; D remains unclear. With 0 bases removed from V and 6 bases from J, the gap between germline ends came to 11 bases. The CDR3 extends over 13 amino acids. The V gene's germline CDR1 is DFQATT and CDR2 SNEGSKA (reference sequence). CDR3 sequence: CSAREGGSAEAFF. The CDR3 DNA reads TGCAGTGCTAGAGAGGGTGGGTCGGCTGAAGCTTTCTTT.

The rearrangement links TRBV28 to TRBJ2-3; D not resolved. V gave up 6 bases and J gave up 6 bases, with 19 bases separating them. Per the germline V gene, CDR1 is MDHEN and CDR2 is SYDVKM. This CDR3 has 15 residues. This CDR3 reads CASRLLLSRSDTQYF. The CDR3 region has the DNA TGTGCCAGCAGGCTTCTCCTAAGCCGGAGTGATACGCAGTATTTT.

This clone has a handful of counts. The V gene is TRBV7-2, the J gene TRBJ2-2, with 8 bases identical to TRBD2. The CDR3 has 14 residues. V shed 1 base and J 6 bases; nucleotides not matched to a gene: 1. Germline loops: CDR1 SGHTA, CDR2 FQGNSA. The CDR3 protein is CASSLDGGAGELFF. Here the CDR3 DNA reads TGTGCCAGCAGCTTAGACGGGGGGGCCGGGGAGCTGTTTTTT.

The chain combines TRBV5-4 with TRBJ2-2, with 8 bases aligning to TRBD2. This CDR3 contains 14 residues. Germline V CDR1 and CDR2: SGHNT, YYREEE (reference sequence). The junction had 6 bases not matched to a gene; V was cut back by 4 bases and J by 7 bases. CDR3 DNA sequence: TGTGCCAGCAGCGCGGGACTAGGGGTCGGGGAGCTGTTTTTT. It translates to CASSAGLGVGELFF.

This clone was picked up many times. The chain employs TRBV6-5 and TRBJ2-7; TRBD1 might be the D (5 bases). CDR1 MNHEY and CDR2 SVGAGI come from the germline V gene. The length of the CDR3 is 11 residues. Trimming cost V 0 bases and J 9 bases, with 6 bases left between them. CDR3 sequence reads: CASSYSDMQYF. Written as DNA, the CDR3 is TGTGCCAGCAGTTACTCGGACATGCAGTACTTC.

As for this clone: This clone may be a read error of a much larger clone one base away. The chain carries TRBV5-4 and TRBJ1-1, with 9 bases aligning to TRBD1. V lost 3 bases, J lost 4 bases, and 4 bases stayed unmatched. The CDR3 runs 14 residues. Germline values: CDR1 SGHNT, CDR2 YYREEE (reference sequence). The CDR3 is CASSSGTGCTEAFF. The DNA for the CDR3 is TGTGCCAGCAGCTCCGGGACAGGGTGCACTGAAGCTTTCTTT.

This clone was seen at least ten times. The chain recombines TRBV2 with TRBJ2-1, with D possibly matching TRBD2 (6 bases). In germline, CDR1 is SNHLY, CDR2 FYNNEI. The CDR3 totals 14 residues. V lost 4 bases and J lost 9, with 16 bases in between. The chain's CDR3 is CASSVGGTSLEQFF. DNA of the CDR3: TGTGCCAGCAGTGTTGGTGGAACTAGCCTTGAGCAGTTCTTC.

This clone was seen many times. V and J are TRBV12-3 or TRBV12-4 and TRBJ1-4, with D perhaps TRBD1 (5 bases). CDR3 length: 15 amino acids. The V end lost 2 bases, the J end lost 7 bases, and 14 bases lay between the germline ends. As DNA, the CDR3 is TGTGCCAGCAGTTTATCCCGGGGGGATAGTGAAAAACTGTTTTTT. Its translation: CASSLSRGDSEKLFF.

This clone was seen many times. The chain uses TRBV6-1 and TRBJ2-4; possible D gene TRBD2, 7 bases. CDR3 length: 16 residues. V was pared by 5 bases and J by 3 bases, with 17 bases between. Germline loops: CDR1 MNHNS, CDR2 SASEGT. Here the CDR3 DNA reads TGTGCCAGCAGTTTAACTGGGGGGGCTGGCAAAAACATTCAGTACTTC. It encodes CASSLTGGAGKNIQYF.

This clone was counted at least ten times. This rearrangement joins TRBV12-3 or TRBV12-4 to TRBJ1-6; tentatively, D is TRBD1 (5 bases). CDR3 length: 14 residues. The germline V and J ends were trimmed by 5 bases and 10 bases, with 15 bases remaining between them. The CDR3 reads CASSNRRGLSPLHF. DNA for the CDR3: TGTGCCAGCAGTAACAGGAGGGGACTGTCACCCCTCCACTTT.

This clone was seen more than once but under ten times. The chain uses TRBV19 and TRBJ1-5; D is possibly TRBD1 (6 bases). Per the germline V gene, CDR1 is LNHDA and CDR2 is SQIVND (reference sequence). V shed 5 bases and J shed 4 bases, with 15 bases lying between them. The CDR3 runs 15 residues. The chain's CDR3 is CASSWGAGVNQPQHF. CDR3 DNA: TGTGCCAGTAGTTGGGGGGCAGGGGTAAATCAGCCCCAGCATTTT.

Turning to this clone: Germline and junction disagree at one end, which may indicate a read error. Different DNA sequences within this sample yield the same CDR3. The chain joins TRBV3-1 to TRBJ1-1; D is uncertain. The germline gives CDR1 LGHDT, CDR2 YNNKEL (reference sequence). The CDR3 is 16 amino acids. CDR3 loop: CASSPHMGGLNTEAFF. As DNA, the CDR3 is TGTGCCAGCAGCCCGCACATGGGCGGCCTGAACACTGAGGCTTTCTTT.

There are many counts of this clone. Distinct nucleotide sequences in the sample also encode this CDR3. This chain uses TRBV10-1 with TRBJ2-3; D is uncertain. V lost 3 bases and J 7 bases, leaving 20 bases between the germline ends. This CDR3 has 16 amino acids. Looked up from germline, CDR1 is WNHNN and CDR2 is SYGVQD (reference sequence). The CDR3: CASSEGPDRSTNTQYF. The CDR3 DNA sequence: TGCGCCAGCAGTGAAGGACCCGACCGCAGCACGAATACGCAGTATTTT.

This clone has more than one count but fewer than ten. The chain has TRBV28 and TRBJ2-1; D may be TRBD2 (6 bases). The CDR3 contains 11 residues. The germline CDR1 and CDR2 sequences are MDHEN and SYDVKM. V was cut by 2 bases and J by 11 bases, with 7 bases left in between. The CDR3: CASSLGGQQFF. Written as DNA, the CDR3 is TGTGCCAGCAGTTTAGGAGGGCAGCAGTTCTTC.

The rearrangement uses TRBV11-2 and TRBJ2-7; D may be TRBD1 (5 bases). Germline CDR1 reads SGHAT; CDR2 reads FQNNGV. The V and J ends lost 6 bases and 0 bases respectively, with 18 bases between them. CDR3 length equals 16 residues. The CDR3 is CASRYMGLGSSYEQYF. The CDR3 DNA is TGTGCCAGCAGATACATGGGGCTTGGTAGCTCCTACGAGCAGTACTTC.

This clone was picked up many times. The chain employs TRBV6-1 and TRBJ1-1; D call uncertain. Trimming cost V 5 bases and J 0 bases, with 10 bases left between them. Germline CDR1 and CDR2: MNHNS and SASEGT. CDR3 length equals 14 residues. The CDR3 coding sequence is TGTGCCAGCAGTTTGCCGGACTTGAACACTGAAGCTTTCTTT. Protein product: CASSLPDLNTEAFF.

This clone occurred a few times. The junction shows a germline mismatch at one end, possibly a read error. The chain carries TRBV6-1 and TRBJ1-2, with 7 bases aligning to TRBD1. Germline lookup yields CDR1 MNHNS and CDR2 SASEGT. The CDR3 contains 14 residues. Here the CDR3 reads CASLGTAPNYGYIF. The CDR3 region has the DNA TGTGCCAGCCTGGGGACAGCCCCTAACTATGGCTACATCTTC.

This clone has a count of ten or more. The chain joins TRBV9 to TRBJ2-1, with 7 bases aligning to TRBD1. The CDR3 loop spans 14 amino acids. Unmatched junction bases numbered 9, after V lost 3 bases and J lost 9 bases. Per germline, CDR1 SGDLS and CDR2 YYNGEE. CDR3 DNA sequence: TGTGCCAGCAGCGCGGGACAGCTAGGAGGTGAGCAGTTCTTC. Translating gives CASSAGQLGGEQFF.